A single sample gave rise to the 18 T cell receptor beta chains below, sequenced in a study of OX40 agonist ivuxolimab in advanced cancers. Measured with immunoSEQ multiplex PCR; TCRdb has only the in-frame clones, and not every one. The sample lists more than 45,000 clones, around four fifths occurring once. Material: CD4+ or CD8+ T cells sorted from blood, obtained in a trial of the OX40 agonist ivuxolimab. The receptors were gathered from an adult with an advanced solid tumor such as melanoma, head and neck, liver or kidney cancer.

The chain has TRBV6-5 and TRBJ1-6; D remains unclear. The CDR3 runs 12 residues. Trimming cost V 4 bases and J 9 bases, with 7 bases left between them. Germline CDR1 reads MNHEY; CDR2 reads SVGAGI. CDR3 coding DNA: TGTGCCAGCAGTTTCAGAAGTTCACCCCTCCACTTT. Translation: CASSFRSSPLHF.

This chain connects TRBV29-1 to TRBJ1-5; D unresolved. CDR1 is SQVTM, CDR2 ANQGSEA, per germline. This CDR3 is 14 amino acids long. V lost 4 bases and J lost 7, with 17 bases in between. CDR3 amino acids: CSVGGQASGQPQHF. The CDR3 coding sequence is TGCAGCGTTGGAGGGCAGGCTTCTGGGCAGCCCCAGCATTTT. Looking up the rest from reference TRBV29-1 and TRBJ1-5 gives the full variable domain: SAVISQKPSRDICQRGTSLTIQCQVDSQVTMMFWYRQQPGQSLTLIATANQGSEATYESGFVIDKFPISRPNLTFSTLTVSNMSPEDSSIYLCSVGGQASGQPQHFGDGTRLSIL.

CDR3 nucleotides: TGCAGCGTTGAGGCCCAAGCGCAGTATTTT. Encoded protein: CSVEAQAQYF. This chain uses TRBV29-1 with TRBJ2-3, with D unclear. V was clipped by 3 bases and J by 10 bases, with 8 bases between them. Looked up from germline, CDR1 is SQVTM and CDR2 is ANQGSEA. The CDR3 totals 10 residues.

The J gene is TRBJ2-3, the V gene TRBV6-1; 9 bases match TRBD2. The germline V gene encodes CDR1 MNHNS and CDR2 SASEGT. Unmatched junction bases numbered 8, after V lost 11 bases and J lost 2 bases. There are 14 residues in the CDR3. The CDR3 protein is CALLAGALTDTQYF. The CDR3 DNA reads as TGTGCCCTTTTAGCGGGGGCTCTCACAGATACGCAGTATTTT.

V usage is TRBV5-1 and J usage is TRBJ2-1; D uncertain. Germline V gene data show CDR1 as SGHRS and CDR2 as YFSETQ. Trimming removed 3 bases at V and 6 bases at J, with 10 bases between. This CDR3 is built from 13 residues. The CDR3 nucleotides are TGCGCCAGCAGCTCCATCCAGATCAATGAGCAGTTCTTC. It encodes CASSSIQINEQFF. Combining the CDR3 with reference TRBV5-1 and TRBJ2-1 gives the whole variable domain KAGVTQTPRYLIKTRGQQVTLSCSPISGHRSVSWYQQTPGQGLQFLFEYFSETQRNKGNFPGRFSGRQFSNSRSEMNVSTLELGDSALYLCASSSIQINEQFFGPGTRLTVL.

This clone occurred a few times. This chain's CDR3 is CASSLESGANTGELFF. CDR3 nucleotides: TGTGCCAGCAGCTTGGAGTCGGGGGCAAACACCGGGGAGCTGTTTTTT. The chain recombines TRBV5-4 with TRBJ2-2; D might be TRBD1 or TRBD2, each matching 6 bases. The germline gives CDR1 SGHNT, CDR2 YYREEE (reference sequence). The CDR3 consists of 16 residues. Trimming removed 0 bases from V and 2 bases from J, with 11 bases in between. Full variable domain (missing parts from reference TRBV5-4 and TRBJ2-2): ETGVTQSPTHLIKTRGQQVTLRCSSQSGHNTVSWYQQALGQGPQFIFQYYREEENGRGNFPPRFSGLQFPNYSSELNVNALELDDSALYLCASSLESGANTGELFFGEGSRLTVL.

The rearrangement links TRBV11-2 to TRBJ1-2, with D perhaps TRBD1 (5 bases). CDR1 and CDR2 from the germline V gene are SGHAT and FQNNGV. V was pared by 4 bases and J by 5 bases, with 20 bases between. The CDR3 covers 16 residues. As DNA, the CDR3 is TGTGCCAGCAGCTCCCTACAGCGTCAGAGGGGATATGGCTACACCTTC. This translates into CASSSLQRQRGYGYTF.

The chain is built from TRBV7-2 and TRBJ1-4; no clear D. The CDR3 has 16 amino acids. Trimming took 0 bases from V and 0 from J, leaving 8 bases between them. Germline CDR1 is SGHTA and CDR2 is FQGNSA. The CDR3 protein is CASSLAGITTNEKLFF. DNA of the CDR3: TGTGCCAGCAGCTTAGCGGGGATCACAACTAATGAAAAACTGTTTTTT.

This clone was seen more than once but under ten times. The chain couples TRBV9 to TRBJ1-1, with D tentatively TRBD1 (5 bases). The germline gives CDR1 SGDLS, CDR2 YYNGEE. V was cut by 0 bases and J by 5 bases, with 23 bases left in between. The CDR3 is 18 residues long. This CDR3 is CASSVASLGLGGQTEAFF. The CDR3 bases are TGTGCCAGCAGCGTAGCTAGTTTGGGACTTGGGGGTCAGACTGAAGCTTTCTTT.

J is TRBJ2-4 and V is TRBV5-1; TRBD1 or TRBD2 may be the D gene (5 bases each). The V gene lost 0 bases and the J gene lost 6 bases, with 13 bases spanning the gap. The CDR3 spans 15 residues. CDR1 and CDR2 (germline): SGHRS, YFSETQ. The DNA of the CDR3 is TGCGCCAGCAGCTTGGTCCAGGGCGCGGGAAACATTCAGTACTTC. This translates into CASSLVQGAGNIQYF.

In its sample, this clone was seen a few times. The chain links TRBV7-9 to TRBJ2-1, with a weak D call TRBD2 (5 bases). This CDR3 is 13 amino acids long. Germline V gene sequence: CDR1 SEHNR, CDR2 FQNEAQ (reference sequence). Trimming pared 1 base from V and 9 bases from J, leaving 10 bases between. The CDR3 sequence is CASSLGLAAEQFF. The DNA for the CDR3 is TGTGCCAGCAGCTTAGGGCTAGCAGCTGAGCAGTTCTTC.

The rearrangement joins TRBV28 to TRBJ1-2; the D gene is possibly TRBD1 (5 bases). The germline V gene has CDR1 MDHEN and CDR2 SYDVKM. V was trimmed by 7 bases and J by 0 bases, leaving 15 bases between them. The CDR3 totals 15 residues. The CDR3 loop reads CASTPGDDTNYGYTF. For the CDR3, the DNA is TGTGCCAGCACCCCGGGGGACGATACTAACTATGGCTACACCTTC.

V and J are TRBV2 and TRBJ2-2, with TRBD1 matching over 9 bases. Germline lookup yields CDR1 SNHLY and CDR2 FYNNEI. CDR3 length: 11 amino acids. The V segment lost 6 bases and the J segment 14 bases; nucleotides outside the gene matches: 4. CDR3 DNA: TGTGCCAGCAGAATGGGACAGGGCCTGTTTTTT. Encoded protein: CASRMGQGLFF.

V usage is TRBV7-3 and J usage is TRBJ2-5; the match to TRBD2 covers 7 bases. Trimming at V came to 1 base and at J to 3 bases, leaving 5 bases not matched to a gene. Germline CDR1 and CDR2: SGHTA and FQGTGA. The CDR3 has 15 residues. The CDR3 sequence: CASSLMASGEETQYF. The CDR3 nucleotides read TGTGCCAGCAGCTTAATGGCCAGCGGGGAAGAGACCCAGTACTTC.

This clone was recorded a few times. V usage is TRBV10-1 and J usage is TRBJ2-3, with D tentatively TRBD1 (5 bases). The CDR3 contains 15 residues. The ends were cut back, 0 bases at V and 7 bases at J, with 14 bases in the middle. Germline V lookup: CDR1 WNHNN, CDR2 SYGVQD (reference sequence). The CDR3 nucleotides read TGCGCCAGCAGTGAGTCTCAGTGGGGCTTAAATACGCAGTATTTT. Translated: CASSESQWGLNTQYF.

The chain is built from TRBV27 and TRBJ2-2; TRBD1 matches at 10 bases. V lost 5 bases to trimming and J lost 4 bases; unmatched junction nucleotides: 7. The CDR3 is 16 residues long. Germline values: CDR1 MNHEY, CDR2 SMNVEV (reference sequence). The CDR3 spells CASSKRQGAGTGELFF. CDR3 nucleotides: TGTGCCAGCAGTAAAAGACAGGGGGCTGGCACCGGGGAGCTGTTTTTT.

V gene TRBV2 combines with J gene TRBJ2-5, with 10 nucleotides matching TRBD2. Trimming removed 2 bases from V and 1 base from J; junction bases left unmatched: 19. Germline-derived CDR1 and CDR2 are SNHLY and FYNNEI. CDR3 length equals 21 residues. The CDR3 spells CASSERIAGGLGIASQETQYF. CDR3 bases: TGTGCCAGCAGTGAAAGGATAGCGGGGGGCCTTGGGATCGCATCCCAAGAGACCCAGTACTTC.

The chain has TRBV12-5 and TRBJ2-7; possibly TRBD1 for D (5 bases). V dropped 1 base and J dropped 0 bases, with 16 bases sitting between them. Germline assignment: CDR1 LGHNT and CDR2 FRNRAP. The CDR3 extends over 17 amino acids. CDR3 DNA sequence: TGTGCTAGTGGTTTGGGGAGACAGAGCTTGAGCTCCTACGAGCAGTACTTC. It specifies CASGLGRQSLSSYEQYF. The full variable domain, in which reference TRBV12-5 and TRBJ2-7 provide the parts outside the CDR3, is DARVTQTPRHKVTEMGQEVTMRCQPILGHNTVFWYRQTMMQGLELLAYFRNRAPLDDSGMPKDRFSAEMPDATLATLKIQPSEPRDSAVYFCASGLGRQSLSSYEQYFGPGTRLTVT.